This record looks at one T cell receptor (beta chain) sequence and its context. Its antigen has not been determined. No base quality information exists; no much larger clone differs at one position. Separate from the approximately 670-subject first cohort, the validation cohort of roughly 110 subjects was the group to which the donors belonged. This record belongs to a study of cytomegalovirus exposure and HLA in healthy donors (TCRdb year 2017). In the study overall: According to a later analysis, one platform produced both the 120 validation repertoires and the 620 or so repertoires of the first cohort. Besides the first cohort of 500 to 700 subjects, a separate validation cohort made up of over a hundred different subjects was used. The study was designed to test whether signatures of past pathogen exposure could be identified by cataloging public T cell receptors. The study combined high-throughput TCR immunosequencing, statistical association of individual TCRs with disease status, and machine learning to predict cytomegalovirus infection status. What the authors observed across the whole study: A total of fewer than 200 TCR beta chains were listed by the study as associated with cytomegalovirus. In a later analysis, TCRs clustered in the first cohort were found to also tend to co-occur in the roughly 120 validation repertoires, with approximately 95% of cluster scores above 0. The validation cohort had no HLA typing available for a later analysis, so co-occurrence within that cohort was assessed over all 110 or so repertoires. Most TCR sequences were seen in very few donors, while some public TCRs were found in many individuals. Three of the identified cytomegalovirus-associated TCR beta chains were confirmed in vitro to be specific for cytomegalovirus antigens. It was suggested by the authors that the approach could potentially be generalized to other disease states and immunological phenotypes. The classifier was reported to diagnose cytomegalovirus status with high specificity and sensitivity in both the original and validation cohorts.

CDR1 SGHDT and CDR2 YYEEEE are derived from the germline V gene. The CDR3 runs 12 residues from the cysteine to the phenylalanine. Only CDR3 DNA is held: 36 bases, read in frame from base 1. Deletion took 4 bases off V and 15 bases off J, with a span of 17 bases between the germline ends. Library method: the immunoSEQ multiplex PCR assay. The published analysis was carried out like this. A statistical classification framework was built for diagnosing cytomegalovirus status from the catalog of TCR beta chain sequences. Held by TCRdb, this immuneACCESS table contains in-frame sequences only and omits some clones. Under half of the omission traces to an unresolved V gene where checked; the cause of the rest is unknown. From that table come the V and J calls and clone size; the DNA was used to work out D and trimming. This sample is represented by roughly 200,000 clones; around nine tenths of them were singletons. The leading ten clones occupy roughly 6.6% of the sample.

The clonotype was recovered from a man aged 25 to 40 in good health and CMV-seropositive. Sequencing was done on a sample of PBMCs. The chain is assembled from TRBV5-6 and TRBJ2-1; the D call could be TRBD1 or TRBD2, with each sharing 5 bases. The sequence in DNA is TGTGCCAGCAGCCCAGGGTCCAGTGGAGGGTTCTTC. Its protein reads: CASSPGSSGGFF.